These T cell receptor beta chains were read from a single sample in a study of beta chain features in type 1 diabetes. Only in-frame clones appear in the TCRdb table, and some are missing; sequencing was by immunoSEQ multiplex PCR. This table has fewer than 200,000 clones, approximately 10% appearing once. Sequencing was done on a sample of central memory CD4+ T cells from blood. The receptors stem from a young man with type 1 diabetes. CDR3s include the opening cysteine and the closing phenylalanine or tryptophan.

>TRBJ1-5|TRBV2
CASRPGTGYQPQHF
>TRBJ2-1|TRBV18
CASSTRQVSGSYNEQFF
>TRBJ1-1|TRBV29-1
CSVDRPPENTEAFF
>TRBJ2-5|TRBV7-2
CASSGLAGLGETQYF
>TRBJ1-1|TRBV11-2
CASSLGFGTGGANTEAFF
>TRBJ1-1|TRBV9
CASSVAGGQGHTFF
>TRBJ2-1|TRBV5-4
CASSLPSGRAHEQFF
>TRBJ2-3|TRBV5-1
CASSLEVRGAADTQYF
>TRBJ2-5|TRBV5-1
CASSLQGVGETQYF
>TRBJ2-1|TRBV11-2
CASSLEGGFGNEQFF
>TRBJ2-1|TRBV19
CASRATSGSFNEQFF